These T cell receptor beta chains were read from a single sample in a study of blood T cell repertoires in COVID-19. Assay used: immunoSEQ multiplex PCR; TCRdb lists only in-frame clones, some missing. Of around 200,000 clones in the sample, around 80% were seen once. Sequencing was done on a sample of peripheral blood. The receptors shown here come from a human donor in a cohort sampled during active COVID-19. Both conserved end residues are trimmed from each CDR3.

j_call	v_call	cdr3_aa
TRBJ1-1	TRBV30	AWRQTNTEAF
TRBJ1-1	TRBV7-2	ASSLNRAGAF
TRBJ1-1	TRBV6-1	ASSEAQGAGRREAF
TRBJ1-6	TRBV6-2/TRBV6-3	ASSYHRGPSLRNSPLH
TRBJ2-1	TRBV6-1	ASSDPGDNEQF
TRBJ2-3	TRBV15	ATSSGGGTDTQY
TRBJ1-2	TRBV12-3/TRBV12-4	ASSLGTGGRYT
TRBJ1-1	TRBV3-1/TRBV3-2	ASSPLRVGTEAF
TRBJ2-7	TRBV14	ASSQGESGQRWHEQY
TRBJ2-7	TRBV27	ASSFTGSYEQY
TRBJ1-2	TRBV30	AWSVRGYGYT
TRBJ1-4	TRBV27	ATSLGQDREKLF
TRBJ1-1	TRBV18	ASSPKLRLGTEAF
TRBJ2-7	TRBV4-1	ASSQGQGNYEQY
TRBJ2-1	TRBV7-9	ASSSNPTGYNEQF
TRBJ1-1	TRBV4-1	ASSQGRVNTEAF
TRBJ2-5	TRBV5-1	ASSPGGYQETQY
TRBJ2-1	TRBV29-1	SSNQGNVVSNEQF
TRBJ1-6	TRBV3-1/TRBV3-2	ASSQVSQGDSPLH
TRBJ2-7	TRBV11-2	ASSSAGDRVSYEQY
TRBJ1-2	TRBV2	ASSDGGYT
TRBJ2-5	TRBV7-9	ASSLPRSGQETQY
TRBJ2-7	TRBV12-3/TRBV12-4	ASSLKGYQY
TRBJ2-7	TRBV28	ASSFPSNYEQY
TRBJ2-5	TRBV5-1	ASSPDSRETQY
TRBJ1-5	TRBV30	AWSGTHNQPQH
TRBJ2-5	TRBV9	ASSSWTSGGQETQY
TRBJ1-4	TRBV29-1	SVATDSNEKLF
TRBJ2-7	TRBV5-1	ASSWGEEEESYEQY